Shown below are 9 T cell receptor beta chains from a single sample sequenced in a study of T cells in Graves' hyperthyroidism and ophthalmopathy. TCR beta CDR3 sequences were amplified from RNA transcripts. RT-PCR in the first round (using the HTBI primer set) targeted the TCR CDR3. MiXCR was run by TCRdb on the multiplex PCR reads, yielding one entry per CDR3 protein. The sample has approximately 600,000 distinct CDR3 sequences; roughly 15% are singletons. Sequencing input: blood. The receptors derive from a woman aged 30 to 39 with Graves' hyperthyroidism.

This clonotype has just a few counts. J is TRBJ2-1 and V is TRBV6-2 or TRBV6-3, with TRBD2 matching 9 bases. The germline gives CDR1 MNHEY, CDR2 SVGEGT. J gave up 13 bases and V 6 bases, and 10 bases lay outside the gene matches. The CDR3 has 13 amino acids. The CDR3 protein is CASRPSSGIEQFF. In DNA form, the CDR3 reads TGTGCCAGCAGACCCTCTAGCGGGATTGAACAGTTCTTC.

This clonotype was counted many times. The chain recombines TRBV30 with TRBJ2-1; D is ambiguous. Trimming took off 1 base at V and 2 bases at J, with 6 bases between the two ends. CDR1 GTSNPN and CDR2 SVGIG come from the germline V gene (reference sequence). This CDR3 has 13 residues. The CDR3 reads CAWSGRTYNEQFF. DNA of the CDR3: TGTGCCTGGAGTGGTCGGACCTACAATGAGCAGTTCTTC.

This clonotype was seen a handful of times. The chain links TRBV5-1 to TRBJ2-2; 7 nucleotides match TRBD1. V lost 4 bases, J lost 1 base, and 4 bases stayed unmatched. Germline-derived CDR1 and CDR2 are SGHRS and YFSETQ. The CDR3 extends over 15 amino acids. The CDR3 nucleotides read TGCGCCAGCAGCCAACGGACAGGGAACACCGGGGAGCTGTTTTTT. Protein: CASSQRTGNTGELFF.

This clonotype has just a few counts. The germline gene is not matched at one end of the junction; a read error may be the cause. The chain combines TRBV6-1 with TRBJ2-1; D uncertain. Germline V CDR1 and CDR2: MNHNS, SASEGT. This CDR3 spans 15 amino acids. DNA for the CDR3: TGTGCCAGCAGGGTGCCCCCGCATTCCTACGATGAGCAGTTCTTC. The encoded protein is CASRVPPHSYDEQFF.

This rearrangement joins TRBV6-5 to TRBJ2-6; 7 bases match TRBD1. This CDR3 region has 15 residues. The V segment lost 6 bases and the J segment 4 bases; nucleotides outside the gene matches: 6. Germline loops: CDR1 MNHEY, CDR2 SVGAGI. The CDR3 nucleotides are TGTGCCAGCAGATACGACAGGGCCGGGGCCAACGTCCTGACTTTC. Translated, it gives CASRYDRAGANVLTF.

The gene calls are TRBV27 and TRBJ2-7; 9 bases map to TRBD1. The CDR3 length is 13 residues. Germline CDR1 reads MNHEY; CDR2 reads SMNVEV (reference sequence). Trimming took 8 bases from V and 6 from J; bases not matched to a gene: 8. The DNA of the CDR3 is TGTGCCAGCGGAGAAGGGACAGGGTCCGAGCAGTACTTC. Translating it yields CASGEGTGSEQYF.

This clonotype was seen a handful of times. The chain combines TRBV29-1 with TRBJ2-1; TRBD2 might be the D (5 bases). CDR1 and CDR2 (germline): SQVTM, ANQGSEA. Trimming cost V 1 base and J 7 bases, with 14 bases left between them. The CDR3 has 14 residues. The CDR3 DNA sequence: TGCAGCGTTGAAGGAGGGAGACGCTTAAATGAGCAGTTCTTC. Its translation is CSVEGGRRLNEQFF.

This clonotype occurred many times. This sequence joins TRBV7-2 and TRBJ2-1; D is unresolved. The germline CDR1 and CDR2 sequences are SGHTA and FQGNSA. Trimming shortened V by 0 bases and J by 4 bases, and 10 bases separated the two germline ends. The CDR3 length is 15 residues. The CDR3 region is CASSLAETAYNEQFF. CDR3 coding DNA: TGTGCCAGCAGCTTAGCGGAGACCGCTTACAATGAGCAGTTCTTC.

This clonotype occurred a few times. This chain links TRBV5-1 with TRBJ1-2; perhaps TRBD1 as D (6 bases). The CDR3 runs to 15 residues. CDR1 and CDR2 from the germline V gene are SGHRS and YFSETQ. Deletions cut 3 bases from V and 4 bases from J, with 16 bases between. In DNA, the CDR3 is TGCGCCAGCAGCTGGACTGATGACAGGACCTATGGCTACACCTTC. Its protein product is CASSWTDDRTYGYTF.